What follows describes a single T cell receptor beta chain. What it binds is not known. TCR beta CDR3 regions were amplified from RNA transcripts. During a first-round RT-PCR of the TCR CDR3, the HTBI primer set was used. From the multiplex PCR reads, TCRdb called clonotypes with MiXCR, one entry per CDR3 protein. The sample yields a few hundred thousand distinct CDR3 sequences, roughly 13% seen once. This entry belongs to a study of T cells in Graves' hyperthyroidism and ophthalmopathy. Findings of the study overall: Researchers report that a 13 V-J model separated ophthalmopathy from stable hyperthyroidism. Most expanded thyroid clonotypes above 0.001 also appeared in blood.

Patients showing uncontrolled infection, other autoimmune disease, pregnancy or lactation were ineligible. Diagnoses were established using clinical symptoms, serum thyroxine and TRAb, thyroid ultrasound and orbital computed tomography. Sequenced input: blood. The clonotype originates from a woman aged 18-30 years with Graves' hyperthyroidism.

DNA of the CDR3: TGTGCCAGTAGTATACAGGGGGCCGGGGAGCCCCAGCATTTT. The encoded protein is CASSIQGAGEPQHF. The chain recombines TRBV19 with TRBJ1-5; TRBD1 matches at 8 bases. This CDR3 has 14 amino acids. Trimming cost V 2 bases and J 8 bases; bases outside gene matches: 5. CDR1 is LNHDA and CDR2 is SQIVND in the germline V gene (reference sequence).